This T cell receptor beta chain was sequenced in a study of T cell repertoires in aging, cancer and after chemotherapy. Looking at the study overall: Paired samples before and after chemotherapy came from chronic lymphocytic leukemia patients on fludarabine- or bendamustine-based regimens.

TRB rearrangements spanning V, D and J were amplified using mixed TRB-A/B primers. TCRdb redid the calling of the multiplex PCR reads with MiXCR, one entry per CDR3 protein. The sample gives several thousand distinct CDR3 sequences, 38% of which show up once; approximately 51% is in the top ten. The CDR3 runs to 15 residues. The junction had 4 bases not matched to a gene; V was cut back by 4 bases and J by 1 base. Germline values: CDR1 SGHNT, CDR2 YYREEE (reference sequence). The template was genomic DNA from peripheral blood, not RNA. The material sequenced was blood. The chain carries TRBV5-4 and TRBJ2-5; 10 bases fit TRBD1. This receptor was taken from a human donor with a blood cancer. CDR3 region: CASSPRTGGQETQYF. CDR3 coding DNA: TGTGCCAGCAGCCCCCGGACAGGGGGCCAAGAGACCCAGTACTTC. The entire variable domain, with the rest obtained from reference TRBV5-4 and TRBJ2-5, is as follows: ETGVTQSPTHLIKTRGQQVTLRCSSQSGHNTVSWYQQALGQGPQFIFQYYREEENGRGNFPPRFSGLQFPNYSSELNVNALELDDSALYLCASSPRTGGQETQYFGPGTRLLVL.